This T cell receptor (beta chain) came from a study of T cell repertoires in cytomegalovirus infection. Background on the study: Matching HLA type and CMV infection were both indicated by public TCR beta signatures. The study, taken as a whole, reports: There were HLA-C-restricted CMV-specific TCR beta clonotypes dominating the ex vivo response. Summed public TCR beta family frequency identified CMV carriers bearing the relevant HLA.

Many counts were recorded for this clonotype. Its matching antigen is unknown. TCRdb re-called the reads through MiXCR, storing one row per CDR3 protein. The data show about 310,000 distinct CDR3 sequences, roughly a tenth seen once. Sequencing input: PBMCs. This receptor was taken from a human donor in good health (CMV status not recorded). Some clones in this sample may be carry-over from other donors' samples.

The CDR3 is CASSSRAGSSTDTQYF. CDR3 nucleotide sequence: TGTGCCAGCAGCTCCAGGGCGGGATCGAGCACAGATACGCAGTATTTT. The rearrangement links TRBV7-9 to TRBJ2-3; D may be TRBD2 (6 bases). The CDR3 totals 16 residues. Germline assignment: CDR1 SEHNR and CDR2 FQNEAQ (reference sequence). V gave up 4 bases and J gave up 0 bases, with 14 bases separating them.